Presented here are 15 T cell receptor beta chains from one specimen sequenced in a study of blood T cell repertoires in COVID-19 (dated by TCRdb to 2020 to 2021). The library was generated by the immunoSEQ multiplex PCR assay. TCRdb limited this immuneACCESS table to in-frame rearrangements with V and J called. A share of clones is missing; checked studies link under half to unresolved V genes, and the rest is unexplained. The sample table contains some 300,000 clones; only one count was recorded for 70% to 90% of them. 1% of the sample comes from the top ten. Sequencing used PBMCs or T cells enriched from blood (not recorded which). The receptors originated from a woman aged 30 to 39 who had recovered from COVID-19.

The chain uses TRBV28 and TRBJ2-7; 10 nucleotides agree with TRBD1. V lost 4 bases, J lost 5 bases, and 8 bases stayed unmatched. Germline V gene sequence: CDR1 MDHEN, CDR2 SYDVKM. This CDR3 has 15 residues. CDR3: CASSYAGTGDHEQYF. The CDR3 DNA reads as TGTGCCAGCAGTTACGCCGGGACAGGGGACCACGAGCAGTACTTC.

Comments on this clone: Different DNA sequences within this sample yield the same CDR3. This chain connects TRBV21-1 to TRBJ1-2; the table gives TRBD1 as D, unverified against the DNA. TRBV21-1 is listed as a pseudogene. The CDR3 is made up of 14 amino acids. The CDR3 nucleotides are TGTGCCAGCAGGCAGCCCGGGACAGGGCATGGCTACACCTTC. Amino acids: CASRQPGTGHGYTF.

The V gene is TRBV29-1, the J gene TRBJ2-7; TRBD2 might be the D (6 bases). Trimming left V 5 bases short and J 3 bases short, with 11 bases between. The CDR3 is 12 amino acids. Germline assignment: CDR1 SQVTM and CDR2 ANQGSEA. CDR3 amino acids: CSVRDSHYEQYF. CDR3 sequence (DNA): TGCAGCGTTAGGGACTCCCACTACGAGCAGTACTTC.

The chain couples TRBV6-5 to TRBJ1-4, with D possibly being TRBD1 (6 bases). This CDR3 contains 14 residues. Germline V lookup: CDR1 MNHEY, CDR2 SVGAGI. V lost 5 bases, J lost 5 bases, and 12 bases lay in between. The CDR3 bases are TGTGCCAGCAGTCCAGGGGACCAGAATGAAAAACTGTTTTTT. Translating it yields CASSPGDQNEKLFF.

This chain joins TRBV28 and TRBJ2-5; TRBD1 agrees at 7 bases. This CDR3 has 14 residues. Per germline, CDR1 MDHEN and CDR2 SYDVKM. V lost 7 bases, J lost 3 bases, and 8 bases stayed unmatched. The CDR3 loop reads CASTTGDSEETQYF. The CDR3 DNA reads TGTGCCAGCACCACAGGGGATTCTGAAGAGACCCAGTACTTC.

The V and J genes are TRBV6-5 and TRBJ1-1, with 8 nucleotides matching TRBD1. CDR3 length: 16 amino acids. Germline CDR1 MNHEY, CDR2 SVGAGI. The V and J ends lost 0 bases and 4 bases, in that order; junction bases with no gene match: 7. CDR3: CASSYSRDRLFTEAFF. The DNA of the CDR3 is TGTGCCAGCAGTTACTCTAGGGACAGGCTTTTCACTGAAGCTTTCTTT.

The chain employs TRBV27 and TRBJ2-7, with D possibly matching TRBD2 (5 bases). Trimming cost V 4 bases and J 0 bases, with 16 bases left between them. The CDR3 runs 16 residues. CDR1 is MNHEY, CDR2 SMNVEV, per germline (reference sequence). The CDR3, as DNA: TGTGCCAGCAGTTCCTCTCGAACTAGTCCCTCCTACGAGCAGTACTTC. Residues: CASSSSRTSPSYEQYF.

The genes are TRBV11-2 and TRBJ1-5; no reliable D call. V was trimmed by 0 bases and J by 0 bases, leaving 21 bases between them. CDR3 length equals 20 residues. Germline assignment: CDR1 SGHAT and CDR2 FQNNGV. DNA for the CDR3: TGTGCCAGCAGCTTAGAAACAGAAACCCCGTCCCCATATAGCAATCAGCCCCAGCATTTT. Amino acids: CASSLETETPSPYSNQPQHF.

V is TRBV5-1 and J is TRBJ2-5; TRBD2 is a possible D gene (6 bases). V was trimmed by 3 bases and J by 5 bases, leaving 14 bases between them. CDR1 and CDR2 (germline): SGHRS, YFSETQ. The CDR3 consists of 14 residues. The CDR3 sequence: CASSSGGPVETQYF. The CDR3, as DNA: TGCGCCAGCAGCTCCGGAGGGCCGGTCGAGACCCAGTACTTC. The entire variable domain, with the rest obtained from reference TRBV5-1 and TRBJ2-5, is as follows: KAGVTQTPRYLIKTRGQQVTLSCSPISGHRSVSWYQQTPGQGLQFLFEYFSETQRNKGNFPGRFSGRQFSNSRSEMNVSTLELGDSALYLCASSSGGPVETQYFGPGTRLLVL.

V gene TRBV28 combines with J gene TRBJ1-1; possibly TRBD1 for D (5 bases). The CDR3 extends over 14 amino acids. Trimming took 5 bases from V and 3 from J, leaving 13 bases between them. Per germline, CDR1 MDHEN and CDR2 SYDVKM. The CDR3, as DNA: TGTGCCAGCAGTCTCGGGACTGGGGACACTGAAGCTTTCTTT. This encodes CASSLGTGDTEAFF.

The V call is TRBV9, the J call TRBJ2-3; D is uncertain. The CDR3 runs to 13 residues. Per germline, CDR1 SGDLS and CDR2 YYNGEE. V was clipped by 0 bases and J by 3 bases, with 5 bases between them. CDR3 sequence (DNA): TGTGCCAGCAGCGTAGCTCAGACAGATACGCAGTATTTT. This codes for CASSVAQTDTQYF.

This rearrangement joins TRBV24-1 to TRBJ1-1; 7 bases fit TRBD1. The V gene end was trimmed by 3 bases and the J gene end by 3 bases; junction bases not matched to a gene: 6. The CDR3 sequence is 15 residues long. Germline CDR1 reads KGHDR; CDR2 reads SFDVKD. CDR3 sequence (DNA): TGTGCCACCAGTGATCCTACTACAGGGGACACTGAAGCTTTCTTT. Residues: CATSDPTTGDTEAFF.

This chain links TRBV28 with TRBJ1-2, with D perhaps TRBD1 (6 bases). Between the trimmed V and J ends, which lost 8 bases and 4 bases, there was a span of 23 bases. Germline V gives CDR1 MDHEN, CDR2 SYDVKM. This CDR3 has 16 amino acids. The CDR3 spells CASRGHLGFSSYGYTF. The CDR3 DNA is TGTGCCAGCCGGGGACACTTGGGGTTTTCCTCCTATGGCTACACCTTC.

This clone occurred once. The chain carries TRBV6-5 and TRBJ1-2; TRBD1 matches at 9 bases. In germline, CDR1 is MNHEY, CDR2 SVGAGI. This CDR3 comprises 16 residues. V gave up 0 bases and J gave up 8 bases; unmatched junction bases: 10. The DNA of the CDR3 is TGTGCCAGCAGTTACTCACGGACAGGGGCGAGGAGAGGCTACACCTTC. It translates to CASSYSRTGARRGYTF.

CDR3 sequence: CASSFLPSSYTGELFF. The DNA for the CDR3 is TGTGCCAGCAGCTTTCTCCCTAGCAGCTACACCGGGGAGCTGTTTTTT. The genes are TRBV7-3 and TRBJ2-2; possibly TRBD2 for D (5 bases). The length of the CDR3 is 16 residues. CDR1 and CDR2 (germline): SGHTA, FQGTGA. V was shortened by 3 bases and J by 3 bases, with 14 bases between the two germline ends.